Each of the 23 T cell receptor beta chains below was sequenced from the same sample in a study of PD-L1 blockade in urothelial cancer. Profiled with immunoSEQ multiplex PCR; TCRdb holds only in-frame clones, not every one. The sample carries more than 35,000 clones, approximately 90% recorded once. The sample here was PBMCs, taken around atezolizumab (anti-PD-L1) treatment. The source of these receptors is a man between 65 and 85 years old with urothelial cancer.

The rearrangement uses TRBV5-5 and TRBJ2-7; D is uncertain. Per the germline V gene, CDR1 is SGHKS and CDR2 is YYEKEE (reference sequence). The ends were cut back, 4 bases at V and 3 bases at J, with 17 bases in the middle. The CDR3 totals 15 residues. The CDR3 loop reads CASSRSPRSVYEQYF. Written as DNA, the CDR3 is TGTGCCAGCAGCAGGAGCCCCCGGAGTGTCTACGAGCAGTACTTC.

V usage is TRBV5-1 and J usage is TRBJ1-2; 12 bases are shared with TRBD1. The V and J ends lost 7 bases and 12 bases, in that order; junction bases with no gene match: 10. Germline V gene lookup returns CDR1 SGHRS and CDR2 YFSETQ. This CDR3 contains 13 residues. CDR3 in DNA: TGCGCCAGCTCGTGGGACAGGGGGCAAGAGAACACCTTC. Its translation is CASSWDRGQENTF.

The rearrangement joins TRBV7-9 to TRBJ2-5; 11 nucleotides match TRBD2. The germline V gene has CDR1 SEHNR and CDR2 FQNEAQ (reference sequence). The CDR3 has 15 residues. The trim removed 5 bases at V and 3 bases at J, leaving 5 bases unmatched. DNA of the CDR3: TGTGCCAGCAGCCGGGTGGGACTAGCGGAAGAGACCCAGTACTTC. This gives the protein CASSRVGLAEETQYF.

The V and J genes are TRBV19 and TRBJ2-7, with 8 bases lining up with TRBD1. The CDR3 spans 13 residues. V dropped 6 bases and J dropped 3; count of bases not matched to a gene: 4. Per germline, CDR1 LNHDA and CDR2 SQIVND (reference sequence). This CDR3 reads CASSRGRDYEQYF. CDR3 nucleotide sequence: TGTGCCAGTAGCAGGGGGCGGGACTACGAGCAGTACTTC.

This rearrangement joins TRBV5-1 to TRBJ1-2; D is unresolved. CDR3 size: 15 residues. The V end lost 1 base, the J end lost 4 bases, and 14 bases lay between the germline ends. Germline lookup yields CDR1 SGHRS and CDR2 YFSETQ. CDR3 DNA sequence: TGCGCCAGCAGCTTGAGCGGCGGCTCCTTCTATGGCTACACCTTC. It codes for CASSLSGGSFYGYTF.

Turning to this clone: Relative to the germline gene, one junction end is altered; a read error may explain this. V and J are TRBV6-1 and TRBJ2-4; 9 bases agree with TRBD1. The germline CDR1 and CDR2 sequences are MNHNS and SASEGT. This CDR3 is 14 amino acids long. This CDR3 is CASSPQGANNIQYF. In nucleotides, the CDR3 is TGTGCCAGCAGTCCACAGGGGGCCAACAACATTCAGTACTTC.

The rearrangement uses TRBV6-1 and TRBJ1-3; D remains unclear. Germline lookup yields CDR1 MNHNS and CDR2 SASEGT. V shed 3 bases and J shed 0 bases, with 12 bases lying between them. The CDR3 contains 16 residues. CDR3 sequence (DNA): TGTGCCAGCAGTGACAATCAGATCCGCTCTGGAAACACCATATATTTT. Its translation is CASSDNQIRSGNTIYF.

The chain joins TRBV7-6 to TRBJ1-3; perhaps TRBD1 as D (6 bases). The V gene's germline CDR1 is SGHVS and CDR2 FNYEAQ. V was cut by 4 bases and J by 0 bases, with 16 bases left in between. The CDR3 covers 17 residues. CDR3 sequence: CASSSRSAGASGNTIYF. CDR3 DNA sequence: TGTGCCAGCAGCTCGAGATCTGCAGGGGCCTCTGGAAACACCATATATTTT.

The chain has TRBV19 and TRBJ2-1, with TRBD2 matching over 8 bases. Germline V gene data show CDR1 as LNHDA and CDR2 as SQIVND (reference sequence). J lost 11 bases, V lost 7 bases, and 25 bases had no gene match. The CDR3 is made up of 18 amino acids. CDR3 sequence (DNA): TGTGCCAGTACTCCATACCCCGATACTAGCGGTTTTTTGTCGAAGCAGTTCTTC. Translated, it gives CASTPYPDTSGFLSKQFF.

The chain links TRBV7-2 to TRBJ2-3, with a weak D call TRBD2 (6 bases). V was clipped by 5 bases and J by 2 bases, with 14 bases between them. The CDR3 sequence is 15 residues long. Germline CDR1 reads SGHTA; CDR2 reads FQGNSA. The DNA of the CDR3 is TGTGCCAGCAGCCCCCGGCGGGGAGACACAGATACGCAGTATTTT. It codes for CASSPRRGDTDTQYF. Together with reference TRBV7-2 and TRBJ2-3, the CDR3 gives the full variable domain: GAGVSQSPSNKVTEKGKDVELRCDPISGHTALYWYRQSLGQGLEFLIYFQGNSAPDKSGLPSDRFSAERTGGSVSTLTIQRTQQEDSAVYLCASSPRRGDTDTQYFGPGTRLTVL.

This chain joins TRBV18 and TRBJ1-3, with D uncertain. The V and J ends lost 5 bases and 0 bases respectively, with 17 bases between them. The CDR3 extends over 17 amino acids. Germline CDR1 is KGHSH and CDR2 is LQKENI. This CDR3 reads CASSSRWEVNSGNTIYF. CDR3 coding DNA: TGTGCCAGCTCATCACGGTGGGAGGTAAACTCTGGAAACACCATATATTTT. Full variable domain (rest looked up from reference TRBV18 and TRBJ1-3): NAGVMQNPRHLVRRRGQEARLRCSPMKGHSHVYWYRQLPEEGLKFMVYLQKENIIDESGMPKERFSAEFPKEGPSILRIQQVVRGDSAAYFCASSSRWEVNSGNTIYFGEGSWLTVV.

The chain links TRBV25-1 to TRBJ2-5; 12 bases match TRBD2. Germline V gene data show CDR1 as MGHDK and CDR2 as SYGVNS. This CDR3 has 15 residues. Germline trimming cut 2 bases from V and 5 bases from J; bases unmatched to any gene: 3. CDR3 protein: CASSEGLAGWETQYF. The DNA for the CDR3 is TGTGCCAGCAGTGAAGGACTAGCGGGATGGGAGACCCAGTACTTC.

This chain connects TRBV28 to TRBJ2-7; D might be TRBD2 (5 bases). The germline V gene encodes CDR1 MDHEN and CDR2 SYDVKM. The CDR3 spans 15 residues. V was pared by 7 bases and J by 6 bases, with 22 bases between. The CDR3 region is CASTYLGLRPSEQYF. The CDR3 nucleotides are TGTGCCAGCACCTACCTCGGACTGCGGCCGTCCGAGCAGTACTTC.

This clone was seen only a few times. J is TRBJ2-1 and V is TRBV28; 8 bases are shared with TRBD2. CDR3 length: 16 amino acids. Trimming cost V 6 bases and J 5 bases; bases outside gene matches: 12. Germline V gives CDR1 MDHEN, CDR2 SYDVKM. CDR3 in DNA: TGTGCCAGCAGCCCTCCGGGACTAGTATCAAACAATGAGCAGTTCTTC. Translating gives CASSPPGLVSNNEQFF.

The CDR3 sequence: CASKPYMGGSYNEQFF. CDR3 bases: TGTGCCAGTAAACCTTATATGGGGGGCTCCTACAATGAGCAGTTCTTC. The genes are TRBV19 and TRBJ2-1; D is perhaps TRBD2 (6 bases). Trimming stripped 7 bases from V and 0 bases from J, with 16 bases between. Per germline, CDR1 LNHDA and CDR2 SQIVND (reference sequence). The CDR3 length is 16 residues.

This chain connects TRBV28 to TRBJ1-1, with 9 bases lining up with TRBD1. There are 16 residues in the CDR3. Trimming at V came to 6 bases and at J to 5 bases, leaving 13 bases not matched to a gene. In germline, CDR1 is MDHEN, CDR2 SYDVKM. The CDR3 here is CASSGPLGQGRTEAFF. Written as DNA, the CDR3 is TGTGCCAGCAGCGGACCGCTGGGACAGGGAAGGACTGAAGCTTTCTTT.

The chain couples TRBV28 to TRBJ1-1; no reliable D call. The ends were cut back, 5 bases at V and 1 base at J, with 11 bases in the middle. The CDR3 sequence is 14 residues long. Looked up from germline, CDR1 is MDHEN and CDR2 is SYDVKM. CDR3 sequence: CASSGSRPNTEAFF. As DNA, the CDR3 is TGTGCCAGCAGTGGAAGCAGGCCGAACACTGAAGCTTTCTTT.

The DNA for the CDR3 is TGCGCCAGCAGCTTCGAAGGACAGGGGTTTTTGAACACTGAAGCTTTCTTT. Protein sequence: CASSFEGQGFLNTEAFF. V and J are TRBV5-1 and TRBJ1-1, with 9 bases identical to TRBD1. Germline values: CDR1 SGHRS, CDR2 YFSETQ. CDR3 size: 17 residues. J was trimmed by 0 bases and V by 2 bases; bases with no gene match: 8.

J is TRBJ2-1 and V is TRBV7-3, with 7 bases identical to TRBD2. The CDR3 covers 15 residues. The germline V gene has CDR1 SGHTA and CDR2 FQGTGA. With 1 base clipped from V and 8 bases from J, the junction kept 8 bases outside the gene matches. DNA of the CDR3: TGTGCCAGCAGCTTAAAAGCGGGACTAACCCATGAGCAGTTCTTC. It translates to CASSLKAGLTHEQFF.

The chain uses TRBV30 and TRBJ2-1, with 7 bases lining up with TRBD2. The J segment lost 3 bases and the V segment lost 3 bases, leaving 14 bases of the junction unmatched. Germline CDR1 is GTSNPN and CDR2 is SVGIG (reference sequence). The CDR3 is 17 amino acids. CDR3 loop: CAWRRPPGLTFYNEQFF. For the CDR3, the DNA is TGTGCCTGGAGACGCCCGCCGGGACTAACCTTCTACAATGAGCAGTTCTTC.

The chain recombines TRBV28 with TRBJ2-5; perhaps TRBD2 as D (6 bases). Germline V gives CDR1 MDHEN, CDR2 SYDVKM. This CDR3 is 13 amino acids long. V was cut by 3 bases and J by 5 bases, with 10 bases left in between. DNA of the CDR3: TGTGCCAGCAGTTTCTACAGCGGGGAGACCCAGTACTTC. Its translation is CASSFYSGETQYF.

This clone was recorded a few times. V and J are TRBV15 and TRBJ2-6, with D unclear. The CDR3 totals 17 residues. Trimming cost V 0 bases and J 0 bases, with 9 bases left between them. CDR1 and CDR2 from the germline V gene are LNHNV and YYDKDF (reference sequence). CDR3 nucleotide sequence: TGTGCCACCAGCAGAGATAGTGTCGGCTCTGGGGCCAACGTCCTGACTTTC. Residues: CATSRDSVGSGANVLTF.

J is TRBJ2-7 and V is TRBV6-1; TRBD1 agrees at 9 bases. Trimming took 5 bases from V and 6 from J; bases not matched to a gene: 5. CDR3 size: 13 residues. CDR1 MNHNS and CDR2 SASEGT come from the germline V gene. CDR3 nucleotides: TGTGCCAGCAGTCCGGGACAGGGAGGCGAGCAGTACTTC. Encoded protein: CASSPGQGGEQYF.